These T cell receptor beta chains were read from a single sample in a study of TIL therapy for anti-PD-1-resistant metastatic lung cancer. Clones were read by immunoSEQ multiplex PCR, and TCRdb kept only the in-frame ones, dropping some. The data show some 57,000 clones, roughly 91% seen once. The source was blood, collected at baseline. These receptors were taken from a person aged 25 to 85 with non-small cell lung cancer. Each CDR3 is given with its conserved first and last residue. D genes are given only for firm matches. Part of the rows lack a size; the others show once, few, many or a class for expanded clones.

TRBV2	-	TRBJ2-7	-	CASSEGRVDEQYF	TGTGCCAGCAGTGAAGGCAGGGTGGACGAGCAGTACTTC
TRBV19	-	TRBJ1-3	-	CASRPTVTGNTIYF	TGTGCCAGTAGACCGACAGTGACTGGAAACACCATATATTTT
TRBV11-2	-	TRBJ2-6	few	CASSLVDLSGANVLTF	TGTGCCAGCAGCTTGGTCGACTTATCTGGGGCCAACGTCCTGACTTTC
TRBV12-3/TRBV12-4	-	TRBJ1-5	-	CASAPGYAQPQHF	TGTGCCAGTGCCCCGGGGTATGCTCAGCCCCAGCATTTT
TRBV7-7	-	TRBJ2-2	-	CASSFNSGQRVRASGELFF	TGTGCCAGCAGCTTCAATTCAGGCCAGCGGGTCCGAGCCTCCGGGGAGCTGTTTTTT
TRBV27	-	TRBJ2-1	-	CASSLAGGNGRRPFF	TGTGCCAGCAGTTTAGCAGGGGGAAACGGGAGGAGGCCGTTCTTC
TRBV28	-	TRBJ2-7	-	CASTIEEGARYEQYF	TGTGCCAGCACCATTGAGGAGGGGGCACGGTACGAGCAGTACTTC
TRBV5-4	TRBD2	TRBJ2-3	-	CASSLSGGGRTDTQYF	TGTGCCAGCAGCCTTAGCGGGGGGGGACGCACAGATACGCAGTATTTT
TRBV30	-	TRBJ1-2	-	CAWSGRNVYGYTF	TGTGCCTGGAGTGGACGGAACGTCTATGGCTACACCTTC
TRBV11-2	-	TRBJ2-7	-	CASSLDSGGSRSSYEQYF	TGTGCCAGCAGCTTAGATTCAGGCGGCAGCAGGAGCTCCTACGAGCAGTACTTC
TRBV6-5	TRBD1	TRBJ2-7	few	CASSTGGGYEQYF	TGTGCCAGCAGTACAGGGGGCGGTTACGAGCAGTACTTC
TRBV7-3	TRBD1	TRBJ2-1	-	CASSPGTGLFNEQFF	TGTGCCAGCAGCCCAGGGACAGGGCTTTTCAATGAGCAGTTCTTC
TRBV19	TRBD2	TRBJ2-1	-	CASSRSREGPNEQFF	TGTGCCAGTAGTCGATCGCGGGAGGGCCCAAATGAGCAGTTCTTC
TRBV5-4	TRBD2	TRBJ2-7	few	CASSLNPAGPYEQYF	TGTGCCAGCAGCTTGAATCCAGCGGGACCCTACGAGCAGTACTTC
TRBV28	-	TRBJ2-1	-	CASSLPFHPLDEQFF	TGTGCCAGCAGTTTACCCTTTCACCCTTTGGATGAGCAGTTCTTC
TRBV30	-	TRBJ1-5	-	CAWSVKGQGQPQHF	TGTGCCTGGAGTGTTAAGGGACAAGGTCAGCCCCAGCATTTT
TRBV7-8	-	TRBJ2-2	-	CASSLGDLNTGELFF	TGTGCCAGCAGCTTAGGGGACTTGAACACCGGGGAGCTGTTTTTT
TRBV2	TRBD2	TRBJ2-1	-	CASSEVGTSGRDEQFF	TGTGCCAGCAGTGAAGTTGGGACTAGCGGGAGGGATGAGCAGTTCTTC
TRBV10-1	-	TRBJ1-4	-	CASSLDSFPF	TGCGCCAGCAGTTTGGACAGCTTTCCTTTT
TRBV2	-	TRBJ1-2	-	CAIQLGYGYTF	TGTGCCATACAGCTGGGGTATGGCTACACCTTC
TRBV7-9	TRBD1	TRBJ2-7	-	CASSIGDRGTYEQYF	TGTGCCAGCAGCATAGGAGACAGGGGGACCTACGAGCAGTACTTC
TRBV5-6	-	TRBJ2-1	large	CASSLVNWGPYNEQFF	TGTGCCAGCAGCTTAGTGAATTGGGGACCATACAATGAGCAGTTCTTC
TRBV12-3/TRBV12-4	-	TRBJ2-3	-	CASSPARDTQYF	TGTGCCAGCAGCCCCGCTCGGGATACGCAGTATTTT
TRBV15	TRBD2	TRBJ2-4	-	CATSRPEREGGNIQYF	TGTGCCACCAGCAGACCCGAGCGGGAGGGTGGAAACATTCAGTACTTC
TRBV18	-	TRBJ1-5	-	CASCRGNSNQPQHF	TGTGCCAGCTGCAGGGGCAATAGCAATCAGCCCCAGCATTTT
TRBV7-9	TRBD2	TRBJ2-7	-	CASSPTSGSTYEQYF	TGTGCCAGCAGCCCGACTAGCGGGAGTACCTACGAGCAGTACTTC
TRBV27	-	TRBJ1-1	-	CASSFRQMNTEAFF	TGTGCCAGCAGTTTCCGACAGATGAACACTGAAGCTTTCTTT